A selection of T cell receptor beta chains follows, all from one sample in a study of identifying expanded T cells in peripheral blood. The table came from immunoSEQ multiplex PCR; TCRdb's copy has only in-frame clones and leaves some out. Found here are approximately 100,000 clones, roughly 89% of them singletons; the top ten hold approximately 16%. Sequenced material: blood. These receptors all stem from a person aged 18-70 years in good health. Each CDR3 is given with its conserved first and last residue. A D gene is named only where the DNA matches it firmly. Clone size is given for some rows only: seen once, a few or many times, or a class if the clone is expanded.

-,TRBJ1-2,-,TRBV6-1,TGTGCCAGCAGTGAATCTCCGACAGGCAAGTCTTGGTATGGCTACACCTTC,CASSESPTGKSWYGYTF
-,TRBJ2-3,-,TRBV6-6,TGTGCCAGCAGTTACGGGGGTAACGCAGATACGCAGTATTTT,CASSYGGNADTQYF
-,TRBJ2-5,-,TRBV13,TGTGCCAGCAGCCCCCGACAGGAAGAGACCCAGTACTTC,CASSPRQEETQYF
TRBD1,TRBJ2-7,-,TRBV14,TGTGCCAGCAGCCCGCGGACAGGGGGCGAGGAGCAGTACTTC,CASSPRTGGEEQYF
-,TRBJ2-2,-,TRBV5-1,TGCGCCAGCAGCCAAGTCCCTCTGGGGACCGGGGAGCTGTTTTTT,CASSQVPLGTGELFF
TRBD2,TRBJ2-1,-,TRBV6-5,TGTGCCAGCAGCGCCGGACTAGCGGGCGAGCAGTTCTTC,CASSAGLAGEQFF
-,TRBJ2-3,-,TRBV7-2,TGTGCCAGCAGCTTAGCGCTACGCACAGATACGCAGTATTTT,CASSLALRTDTQYF
-,TRBJ1-4,-,TRBV11-2,TGTGCCAGCAGCTTAGAACGGGCAGTCGGAGAACTGTTTTTT,CASSLERAVGELFF
TRBD1,TRBJ2-7,-,TRBV27,TGTGCCAGCGTTCCGGCAGGGGGTCCCTACGAGCAGTACTTC,CASVPAGGPYEQYF
-,TRBJ1-4,-,TRBV6-5,TGTGCCAGCGAGACGGGGGTTGCAACTAATGAAAAACTGTTTTTT,CASETGVATNEKLFF
TRBD1,TRBJ2-7,-,TRBV29-1,TGCAGCGTCGGACGAGACAGGGGGCGCGAGCAGTACTTC,CSVGRDRGREQYF
-,TRBJ1-2,-,TRBV25-1,TGTGCCAGCAGTGAATCCCTGGATGGCTACACCTTC,CASSESLDGYTF
-,TRBJ2-3,once,TRBV5-6,TGTGCCAGCAGCCGGGACCGTAGCACAGATACGCAGTATTTT,CASSRDRSTDTQYF
-,TRBJ1-5,few,TRBV15,TGTGCCACCAGCAGACACCCCTCGGCAGGGAGTGGTCAGCCCCAGCATTTT,CATSRHPSAGSGQPQHF
TRBD1,TRBJ1-1,-,TRBV19,TGTGCCAGTACCGAAACAGGGGGCAGGGGCAGTGGCACTGAAGCTTTCTTT,CASTETGGRGSGTEAFF
-,TRBJ1-2,-,TRBV16,TGTGCCAGCAGCCAATTTAACCAGGGCTATGGCTACACCTTC,CASSQFNQGYGYTF
-,TRBJ2-5,-,TRBV6-1,TGTGCCAGCAGCGCTTTTGGCAATCAAGAGACCCAGTACTTC,CASSAFGNQETQYF
-,TRBJ2-6,-,TRBV5-5,TGTGCCAGCAGCCCAGTGCGCTCTGGGGCCAACGTCCTGACTTTC,CASSPVRSGANVLTF
TRBD2,TRBJ2-7,-,TRBV30,TGTGCCTGGAGTCCTCTAACTAGCGGGGGACGCGGGTACTTC,CAWSPLTSGGRGYF
-,TRBJ2-7,-,TRBV6-5,TGTGCCAGCAGCCTAAGAGGGCAGGTCATCGACGAGCAGTACTTC,CASSLRGQVIDEQYF
-,TRBJ2-5,-,TRBV10-3,TGTGCCATCAGTGAGTTACTGCCGGGAGCACAAGCGGGAGAGACCCAGTACTTC,CAISELLPGAQAGETQYF
-,TRBJ1-4,-,TRBV7-7,TGTGCCAGCAGCTTAAGGGGGGGCGATGAAAAACTGTTTTTT,CASSLRGGDEKLFF